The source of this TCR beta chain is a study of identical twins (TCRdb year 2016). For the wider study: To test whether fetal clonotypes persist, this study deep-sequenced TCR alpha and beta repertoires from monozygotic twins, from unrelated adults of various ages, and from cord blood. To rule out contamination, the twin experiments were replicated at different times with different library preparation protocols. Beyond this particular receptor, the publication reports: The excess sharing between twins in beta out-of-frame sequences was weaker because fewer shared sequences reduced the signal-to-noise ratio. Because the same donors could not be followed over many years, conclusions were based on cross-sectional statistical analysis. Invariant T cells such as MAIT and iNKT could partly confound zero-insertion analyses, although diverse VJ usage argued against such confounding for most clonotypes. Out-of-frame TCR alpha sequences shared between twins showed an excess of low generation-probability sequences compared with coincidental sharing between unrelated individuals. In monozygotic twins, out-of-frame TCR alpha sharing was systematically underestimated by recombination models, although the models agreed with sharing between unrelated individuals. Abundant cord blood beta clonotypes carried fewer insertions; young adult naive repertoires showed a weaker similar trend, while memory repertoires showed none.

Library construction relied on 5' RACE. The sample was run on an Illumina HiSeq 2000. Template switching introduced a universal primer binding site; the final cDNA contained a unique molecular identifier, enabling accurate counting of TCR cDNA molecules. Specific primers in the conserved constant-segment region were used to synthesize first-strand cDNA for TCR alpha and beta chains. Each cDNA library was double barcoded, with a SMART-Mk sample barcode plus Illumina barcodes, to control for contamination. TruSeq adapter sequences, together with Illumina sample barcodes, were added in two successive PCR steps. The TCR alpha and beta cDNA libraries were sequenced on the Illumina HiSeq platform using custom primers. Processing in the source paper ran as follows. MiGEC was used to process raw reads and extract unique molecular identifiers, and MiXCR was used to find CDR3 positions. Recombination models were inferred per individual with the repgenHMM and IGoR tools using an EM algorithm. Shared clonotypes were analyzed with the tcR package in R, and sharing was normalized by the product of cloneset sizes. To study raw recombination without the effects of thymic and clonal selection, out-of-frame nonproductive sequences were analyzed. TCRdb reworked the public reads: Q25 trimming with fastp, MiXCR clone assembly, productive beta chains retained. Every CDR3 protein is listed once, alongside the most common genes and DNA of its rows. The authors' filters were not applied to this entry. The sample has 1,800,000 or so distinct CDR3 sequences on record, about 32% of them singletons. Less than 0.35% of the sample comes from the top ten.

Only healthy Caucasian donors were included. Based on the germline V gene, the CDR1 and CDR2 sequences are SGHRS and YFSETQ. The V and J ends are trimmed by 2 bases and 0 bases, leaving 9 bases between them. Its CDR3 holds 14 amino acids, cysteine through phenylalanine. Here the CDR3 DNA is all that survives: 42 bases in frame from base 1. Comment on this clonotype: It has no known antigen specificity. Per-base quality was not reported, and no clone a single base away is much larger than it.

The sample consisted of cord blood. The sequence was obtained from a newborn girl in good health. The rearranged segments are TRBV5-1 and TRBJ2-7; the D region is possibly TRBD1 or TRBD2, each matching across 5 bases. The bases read TGCGCCAGCAGCTTCGGGGCTCTCTCCTACGAGCAGTACTTC. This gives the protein CASSFGALSYEQYF. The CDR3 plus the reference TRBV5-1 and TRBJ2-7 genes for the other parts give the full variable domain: KAGVTQTPRYLIKTRGQQVTLSCSPISGHRSVSWYQQTPGQGLQFLFEYFSETQRNKGNFPGRFSGRQFSNSRSEMNVSTLELGDSALYLCASSFGALSYEQYFGPGTRLTVT.